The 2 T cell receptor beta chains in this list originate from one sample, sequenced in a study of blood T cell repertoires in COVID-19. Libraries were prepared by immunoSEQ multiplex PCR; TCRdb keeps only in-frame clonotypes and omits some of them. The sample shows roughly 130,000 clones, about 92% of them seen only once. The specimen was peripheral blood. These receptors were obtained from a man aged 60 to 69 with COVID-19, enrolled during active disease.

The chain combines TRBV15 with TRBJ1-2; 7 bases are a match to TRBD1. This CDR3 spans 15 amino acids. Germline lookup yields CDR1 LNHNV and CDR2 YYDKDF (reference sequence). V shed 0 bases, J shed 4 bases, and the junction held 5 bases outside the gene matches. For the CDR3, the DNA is TGTGCCACCAGCAGAGATGGAACAGGGGTCTATGGCTACACCTTC. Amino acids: CATSRDGTGVYGYTF.

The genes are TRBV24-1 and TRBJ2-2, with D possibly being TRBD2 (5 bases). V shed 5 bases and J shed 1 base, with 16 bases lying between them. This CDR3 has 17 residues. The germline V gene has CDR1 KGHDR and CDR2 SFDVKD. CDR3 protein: CATSGPGVRLNTGELFF. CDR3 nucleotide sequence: TGTGCCACCAGTGGTCCCGGGGTCCGATTGAACACCGGGGAGCTGTTTTTT.